One sample yielded the 30 T cell receptor beta chains listed below, sequenced in a study of CD8+ T cells in alopecia areata. Collected material from alopecia areata patients comprised lesional scalp punch biopsies and peripheral blood. Extracted RNA was reverse transcribed, and the resulting cDNA served as sequencing template. Clones were sequenced by immunoSEQ multiplex PCR, and TCRdb holds only the in-frame ones, with some missing. The table has over 14,000 clones, over 55% seen once. The sample consisted of skin, taken at week 0. Source of these receptors: a human donor with alopecia areata.

The chain combines TRBV4-1 with TRBJ2-7; the D gene is possibly TRBD2 (6 bases). In germline, CDR1 is MGHRA, CDR2 YSYEKL. This CDR3 has 12 amino acids. V was shortened by 1 base and J by 12 bases, with 13 bases between the two germline ends. CDR3: CASSQVAGNRYF. CDR3 nucleotides: TGCGCCAGCAGCCAAGTGGCGGGGAACCGGTACTTC.

CDR3 in amino acids: CASSFTGCVGSYNSPLHF. CDR3 DNA sequence: TGTGCCAGCAGCTTTACGGGATGCGTGGGGTCCTATAATTCACCCCTCCACTTT. The J gene is TRBJ1-6, the V gene TRBV7-9; D unresolved. The CDR3 loop spans 18 amino acids. CDR1 and CDR2 from the germline V gene are SEHNR and FQNEAQ (reference sequence). Between the trimmed V and J ends, which lost 3 bases and 1 base, there was a span of 16 bases.

The chain carries TRBV6-5 and TRBJ2-7, with 7 bases matching TRBD2. Per germline, CDR1 MNHEY and CDR2 SVGAGI. Trimming cost V 4 bases and J 5 bases; bases outside gene matches: 11. The CDR3 extends over 15 amino acids. The CDR3 sequence is CASSSFPGGRDEQYF. CDR3 DNA: TGTGCCAGCAGTTCCTTCCCTGGAGGGAGGGACGAGCAGTACTTC.

CDR3 nucleotides: TGTGCCAGCAGTTACCCTTCGGACAGAGGGAACACTGAAGCTTTCTTT. Its protein product is CASSYPSDRGNTEAFF. The V gene is TRBV6-5, the J gene TRBJ1-1; D may be TRBD1 (6 bases). With 2 bases removed from V and 1 base from J, the gap between germline ends came to 14 bases. The V gene's germline CDR1 is MNHEY and CDR2 SVGAGI. The length of the CDR3 is 16 residues.

V gene TRBV9 combines with J gene TRBJ1-6, with D perhaps matching TRBD1 (6 bases). V was shortened by 7 bases and J by 4 bases, with 21 bases between the two germline ends. The CDR3 has 17 amino acids. CDR1 and CDR2 (germline): SGDLS, YYNGEE. The CDR3 protein is CASGWEGTGPYNSPLHF. CDR3 nucleotide sequence: TGTGCCAGCGGATGGGAGGGAACAGGGCCTTATAATTCACCCCTCCACTTT.

The gene calls are TRBV7-8 and TRBJ1-2; weak D call: TRBD1 (5 bases). The CDR3 is made up of 14 amino acids. Per germline, CDR1 SGHVS and CDR2 FQNEAQ. Trimming removed 5 bases at V and 1 base at J, with 11 bases between. The CDR3 region has the DNA TGTGCCAGCAGCCCGGACGACAGTAACTATGGCTACACCTTC. Translated: CASSPDDSNYGYTF.

The J gene is TRBJ1-5, the V gene TRBV5-5; 9 nucleotides align to TRBD1. There are 15 residues in the CDR3. CDR1 and CDR2 (germline): SGHKS, YYEKEE (reference sequence). V trimming: 5 bases; J trimming: 5 bases; junction bases outside the gene matches: 8. The CDR3 sequence: CASRQGQGKYQPQHF. DNA for the CDR3: TGTGCCAGCAGACAAGGACAGGGGAAATATCAGCCCCAGCATTTT.

The J gene is TRBJ2-7, the V gene TRBV27, with D perhaps matching TRBD2 (5 bases). The germline V and J ends were trimmed by 2 bases and 0 bases, with 8 bases remaining between them. The CDR3 has 14 amino acids. In germline, CDR1 is MNHEY, CDR2 SMNVEV (reference sequence). CDR3 residues: CASSLGGSSYEQYF. DNA for the CDR3: TGTGCCAGCAGTTTAGGTGGGAGCTCCTACGAGCAGTACTTC.

This clone was counted a few times. This chain uses TRBV5-1 with TRBJ1-2; D might be TRBD1 (6 bases). Looked up from germline, CDR1 is SGHRS and CDR2 is YFSETQ. Between the trimmed V and J ends, which lost 4 bases and 2 bases, there was a span of 18 bases. This CDR3 has 16 amino acids. CDR3 residues: CASSPGQLSINYGYTF. The DNA for the CDR3 is TGCGCCAGCAGCCCTGGACAGCTCAGTATAAACTATGGCTACACCTTC.

This clone was counted a few times. The rearrangement uses TRBV28 and TRBJ2-7; 11 bases are a match to TRBD2. The germline gives CDR1 MDHEN, CDR2 SYDVKM. V was pared by 1 base and J by 2 bases, with 7 bases of the junction left unmatched. This CDR3 has 17 amino acids. CDR3 DNA: TGTGCCAGCAGTTTATATCCTAGCGGGGGGCCCACCTACGAGCAGTACTTC. Protein sequence: CASSLYPSGGPTYEQYF.

This clone was observed a single time. The rearrangement uses TRBV4-2 and TRBJ1-2, with a tentative D call TRBD1 (6 bases). This CDR3 comprises 14 residues. V was trimmed by 6 bases and J by 4 bases, leaving 15 bases between them. From germline, CDR1 is LGHNA and CDR2 YNFKEQ. The CDR3 loop is CASSPTGLGYGYTF. In DNA form, the CDR3 reads TGTGCCAGCAGTCCCACAGGGCTGGGCTATGGCTACACCTTC.

This clone turned up a few times. The rearrangement links TRBV4-3 to TRBJ2-3; 16 positions match TRBD2. This CDR3 contains 20 residues. The V and J ends lost 2 bases and 3 bases, in that order; junction bases with no gene match: 11. The germline gives CDR1 LGHNA, CDR2 YSLEER. The CDR3 DNA follows: TGCGCCAGCAGCCAATCCCTCGGGACTAGCGGGGGGGCCGGGACAGATACGCAGTATTTT. As protein: CASSQSLGTSGGAGTDTQYF.

This clone is classed as large (0.1 to 1%). The rearrangement uses TRBV10-3 and TRBJ1-5; 10 positions match TRBD1. After removal of 3 bases from V and 2 bases from J, the junction contained 10 bases not matched to a gene. The CDR3 extends over 18 amino acids. Germline V gene lookup returns CDR1 ENHRY and CDR2 SYGVKD. The CDR3 nucleotides are TGTGCCATCAGTGAATTGAGATCCGGGACAGGGGGCAATCAGCCCCAGCATTTT. Protein: CAISELRSGTGGNQPQHF.

This clone was seen only once. The chain couples TRBV5-1 to TRBJ1-2, with 10 bases aligning to TRBD1. V lost 3 bases, J lost 4 bases, and 3 bases stayed unmatched. The germline V gene encodes CDR1 SGHRS and CDR2 YFSETQ. This CDR3 contains 14 residues. The CDR3 DNA reads TGCGCCAGCAGCTACGGGACAGGGGTCTATGGCTACACCTTC. Translated, it gives CASSYGTGVYGYTF. Using reference TRBV5-1 and TRBJ1-2 for the parts outside the CDR3, the full variable domain is KAGVTQTPRYLIKTRGQQVTLSCSPISGHRSVSWYQQTPGQGLQFLFEYFSETQRNKGNFPGRFSGRQFSNSRSEMNVSTLELGDSALYLCASSYGTGVYGYTFGSGTRLTVV.

The V call is TRBV18, the J call TRBJ1-2; 8 bases match TRBD1. Germline V gene data show CDR1 as KGHSH and CDR2 as LQKENI. The junction had 5 bases not matched to a gene; V was cut back by 3 bases and J by 5 bases. This CDR3 comprises 14 residues. DNA for the CDR3: TGTGCCAGCTCACCGACAGGGGCCCCGTATGGCTACACCTTC. Residues: CASSPTGAPYGYTF.

The chain has TRBV28 and TRBJ1-3; D unresolved. V lost 7 bases and J 4 bases, leaving 14 bases between the germline ends. The CDR3 runs to 14 residues. The V gene's germline CDR1 is MDHEN and CDR2 SYDVKM. Here the CDR3 reads CASTPFQPGNTIYF. CDR3 in DNA: TGTGCCAGCACCCCGTTCCAGCCCGGAAACACCATATATTTT.

The table lists this clone with a few counts. This chain joins TRBV21-1 and TRBJ2-5. TRBV21-1 is reported as a pseudogene. The CDR3 is 15 residues long. The CDR3 coding sequence is TGTGCCAGCAGCAAAGAAGGCACCCACCAAGAGACCCAGTACTTC. Protein product: CASSKEGTHQETQYF.

This chain links TRBV5-1 with TRBJ1-2; D is undetermined. Between the trimmed V and J ends, which lost 0 bases and 4 bases, there was a span of 7 bases. The CDR3 totals 13 residues. CDR1 and CDR2 (germline): SGHRS, YFSETQ. The CDR3 DNA reads TGCGCCAGCAGCTTGGAAGGTGGCTATGGCTACACCTTC. Translated: CASSLEGGYGYTF.

This clone appeared a single time. In the same sample, other DNA sequences code for this CDR3. The V call is TRBV27, the J call TRBJ1-1, with unresolved D. This CDR3 comprises 14 residues. The V and J ends lost 2 bases and 0 bases respectively, with 7 bases between them. CDR1 is MNHEY, CDR2 SMNVEV, per germline (reference sequence). The CDR3 DNA sequence: TGTGCCAGCAGTTTAAGAGGGCTGAACACTGAAGCTTTCTTT. This translates into CASSLRGLNTEAFF.

J is TRBJ1-6 and V is TRBV5-6, with D possibly TRBD1 on 6 matching bases. Trimming shortened V by 4 bases and J by 8 bases, and 13 bases separated the two germline ends. The germline gives CDR1 SGHDT, CDR2 YYEEEE. The CDR3 totals 14 residues. CDR3 coding DNA: TGTGCCAGCAGCCGCAGGGGATTGTATTCACCCCTCCACTTT. It is translated as CASSRRGLYSPLHF.

This chain joins TRBV30 and TRBJ1-2; D uncertain. Germline V gene sequence: CDR1 GTSNPN, CDR2 SVGIG (reference sequence). The CDR3 has 15 amino acids. V lost 1 base, J lost 4 bases, and 16 bases lay in between. The chain's CDR3 is CAWSGGTGIPYGYTF. The CDR3 DNA reads as TGTGCCTGGAGTGGAGGAACCGGGATCCCCTATGGCTACACCTTC.

This rearrangement joins TRBV7-9 to TRBJ1-1, with 9 bases fitting TRBD1. This CDR3 has 16 residues. CDR1 is SEHNR, CDR2 FQNEAQ, per germline (reference sequence). V trimming: 1 base; J trimming: 1 base; junction bases outside the gene matches: 4. The CDR3 region has the DNA TGTGCCAGCAGCTTAGGACAGGGGGAGTGGAACACTGAAGCTTTCTTT. Amino acid sequence: CASSLGQGEWNTEAFF.

V and J are TRBV27 and TRBJ1-5; D might be TRBD1 (6 bases). Germline CDR1 is MNHEY and CDR2 is SMNVEV (reference sequence). This CDR3 region has 12 residues. Trimming shortened V by 3 bases and J by 7 bases, and 7 bases separated the two germline ends. CDR3 nucleotide sequence: TGTGCCAGCAGTTTCACAGGGCAGCCCCAGCATTTT. Protein sequence: CASSFTGQPQHF.

The gene calls are TRBV27 and TRBJ2-7; D is undetermined. This CDR3 spans 14 amino acids. Germline CDR1 MNHEY, CDR2 SMNVEV (reference sequence). The V gene lost 3 bases and the J gene lost 2 bases, with 11 bases spanning the gap. The CDR3 loop is CASSFKFATYEQYF. In DNA form, the CDR3 reads TGTGCCAGCAGTTTTAAGTTTGCTACCTACGAGCAGTACTTC.

The CDR3 is CASSFQGVVSNEQFF. As DNA, the CDR3 is TGTGCCAGCAGCTTTCAGGGAGTGGTTTCGAATGAGCAGTTCTTC. The chain combines TRBV7-9 with TRBJ2-1; D is possibly TRBD1 or TRBD2 (5 bases each). Trimming took off 3 bases at V and 7 bases at J, with 16 bases between the two ends. Germline V gives CDR1 SEHNR, CDR2 FQNEAQ (reference sequence). This CDR3 has 15 amino acids.

This clone was recorded a few times. This chain joins TRBV7-2 and TRBJ1-3; D not resolved. Germline assignment: CDR1 SGHTA and CDR2 FQGNSA. The CDR3 extends over 15 amino acids. Trimming shortened V by 0 bases and J by 0 bases, and 6 bases separated the two germline ends. CDR3 in DNA: TGTGCCAGCAGCTTAGCGCGAGTCTCTGGAAACACCATATATTTT. It encodes CASSLARVSGNTIYF.

This clone was counted between two and nine times. The rearrangement links TRBV12-5 to TRBJ2-3, with TRBD2 matching 8 bases. This CDR3 comprises 17 residues. Germline V gives CDR1 LGHNT, CDR2 FRNRAP. V dropped 5 bases and J dropped 0; count of bases not matched to a gene: 10. CDR3 DNA: TGTGCTAGTGGTCCCTCCCCAGCGGGGGCTAGCACAGATACGCAGTATTTT. This gives the protein CASGPSPAGASTDTQYF.

J is TRBJ1-2 and V is TRBV5-1; TRBD1 might be the D (5 bases). This CDR3 region has 14 residues. Trimming took off 1 base at V and 0 bases at J, with 7 bases between the two ends. Germline CDR1 reads SGHRS; CDR2 reads YFSETQ. The CDR3 loop is CASSLQGTNYGYTF. The CDR3, as DNA: TGCGCCAGCAGCTTGCAGGGAACTAACTATGGCTACACCTTC.

The V call is TRBV5-6, the J call TRBJ2-2, with a tentative D call TRBD1 (6 bases). Per the germline V gene, CDR1 is SGHDT and CDR2 is YYEEEE. V gave up 3 bases and J gave up 4 bases, with 16 bases separating them. The CDR3 length is 16 residues. The CDR3 nucleotides read TGTGCCAGCAGCTGGCGAACAGGGAAGGGCACCGGGGAGCTGTTTTTT. This codes for CASSWRTGKGTGELFF.

This rearrangement joins TRBV6-1 to TRBJ1-1; possible D gene TRBD1, 5 bases. The V gene lost 8 bases and the J gene lost 5 bases, with 21 bases spanning the gap. CDR1 is MNHNS, CDR2 SASEGT, per germline. There are 15 residues in the CDR3. The CDR3, as DNA: TGTGCCAGCCGACCCCTCGTGGCGGGGGTGACTGAAGCTTTCTTT. This gives the protein CASRPLVAGVTEAFF.